This TCR beta chain stems from a study of graft-versus-host responses after intestinal transplantation. At the level of the study: Every one of the recipients received anti-thymocyte globulin induction and afterwards took tacrolimus and steroids for around 3 years. Study-level results: Declining HvG levels early post-transplant were linked to peak circulating GvH clone levels.

Details on this clone: Its antigen is as yet unknown.

Intraepithelial and lamina propria lymphocytes were released after the graft tissue was processed. CDR1 and CDR2 (germline): SGHNT, YENEEA. The V and J ends lost 5 bases and 5 bases respectively, with 8 bases between them. The CDR3 has 12 residues. Some clones are missing from TCRdb's copy, which holds only in-frame ones; the method was immunoSEQ multiplex PCR. This sample has more than 12,000 clones, with roughly 68% found just once. The origin of this receptor is a human patient who received an intestinal transplant, so some T cells may come from the graft donor. The gene calls are TRBV11-3 and TRBJ2-3, with D uncertain. The source material was ileum tissue, sampled around 98 weeks after intestinal transplantation. CDR3 loop: CASSQHRDTQYF. Written as DNA, the CDR3 is TGTGCCAGCAGCCAACACAGAGATACGCAGTATTTT.